This is a list of T cell receptor beta chains from one sample in a study of blood T cell repertoires in COVID-19. Some clones are missing from TCRdb's copy, which holds only in-frame ones; the method was immunoSEQ multiplex PCR. The table records approximately 170,000 clones, about nine tenths of them present only once. Sequences were obtained from peripheral blood. The origin of the receptors is a man aged 55 to 70 with acute or convalescent COVID-19. The CDR3 runs from the conserved cysteine through the conserved F or W. The order of the fields is clone size, D gene, J gene, V gene, CDR3 protein, CDR3 DNA. D genes are given only for firm matches. Size is stated for part of the rows, as once, few or many counts, or as a class when the clone is expanded.

size: once; D: .; J: TRBJ2-6; V: TRBV19; CDR3: CASRTQGAGANVLTF; DNA: TGTGCCAGTAGGACACAGGGCGCTGGGGCCAACGTCCTGACTTTC
size: once; D: .; J: TRBJ1-1; V: TRBV6-5; CDR3: CASSYPARAEAFF; DNA: TGTGCCAGCAGTTACCCAGCCAGGGCTGAAGCTTTCTTT
size: .; D: .; J: TRBJ2-5; V: TRBV19; CDR3: CASSNSMAEETQYF; DNA: TGTGCCAGTAGCAACTCTATGGCGGAGGAGACCCAGTACTTC
size: .; D: TRBD2; J: TRBJ2-3; V: TRBV5-1; CDR3: CASSPGGTDTQYF; DNA: TGCGCCAGCAGCCCCGGGGGGACGGATACGCAGTATTTT
size: .; D: TRBD1; J: TRBJ1-2; V: TRBV13; CDR3: CASTWTGGRYGYTF; DNA: TGTGCCAGCACTTGGACAGGAGGACGCTATGGCTACACCTTC
size: few; D: .; J: TRBJ1-1; V: TRBV27; CDR3: CASSFFFTEGATEAFF; DNA: TGTGCCAGCAGTTTCTTTTTTACTGAGGGTGCGACTGAAGCTTTCTTT
size: many; D: .; J: TRBJ2-6; V: TRBV7-9; CDR3: CASIPQGGNPSGANVLTF; DNA: TGTGCCAGCATCCCCCAGGGGGGAAATCCTTCTGGGGCCAACGTCCTGACTTTC
size: .; D: .; J: TRBJ1-2; V: TRBV6-5; CDR3: CASSYTQASNYGYTF; DNA: TGTGCCAGCAGTTACACGCAGGCGTCGAACTATGGCTACACCTTC
size: .; D: .; J: TRBJ1-2; V: TRBV5-4; CDR3: CASSLTANYGYTF; DNA: TGTGCCAGCAGCTTAACGGCTAACTATGGCTACACCTTC
size: .; D: .; J: TRBJ2-1; V: TRBV30; CDR3: CAWSVLGRGARDEQFF; DNA: TGTGCCTGGAGTGTGTTAGGTCGCGGGGCTAGGGATGAGCAGTTCTTC
size: .; D: .; J: TRBJ1-5; V: TRBV7-3; CDR3: CASSLQVNNQPQHF; DNA: TGTGCCAGCAGCTTACAGGTTAACAATCAGCCCCAGCATTTT
size: .; D: TRBD2; J: TRBJ2-1; V: TRBV25-1; CDR3: CASSEMAGRDNEQFF; DNA: TGTGCCAGCAGTGAAATGGCAGGGAGGGACAATGAGCAGTTCTTC
size: .; D: .; J: TRBJ1-3; V: TRBV12-3/TRBV12-4; CDR3: CASSATRNTIYF; DNA: TGTGCCAGCAGTGCTACCCGAAACACCATATATTTT
size: few; D: .; J: TRBJ1-1; V: TRBV19; CDR3: CASSMSGRMNTEAFF; DNA: TGTGCCAGTAGTATGTCGGGTCGGATGAACACTGAAGCTTTCTTT
size: .; D: .; J: TRBJ1-4; V: TRBV6-5; CDR3: CASSYSGGATEKLFF; DNA: TGTGCCAGCAGTTACTCGGGAGGGGCCACTGAAAAACTGTTTTTT
size: .; D: TRBD1; J: TRBJ1-2; V: TRBV30; CDR3: CAFATGGYYGYTF; DNA: TGTGCCTTCGCGACAGGGGGCTACTATGGCTACACCTTC
size: .; D: TRBD1; J: TRBJ2-7; V: TRBV6-5; CDR3: CASVSRGHYEQYF; DNA: TGTGCCAGCGTTTCCAGGGGGCACTACGAGCAGTACTTC
size: .; D: TRBD1; J: TRBJ2-1; V: TRBV2; CDR3: CASSGQGASTTGPHNEQFF; DNA: TGTGCCAGCAGTGGACAGGGGGCATCTACCACCGGGCCCCACAATGAGCAGTTCTTC
size: .; D: TRBD2; J: TRBJ2-7; V: TRBV4-3; CDR3: CASSQESPGLVAYEQYF; DNA: TGCGCCAGCAGCCAAGAATCCCCGGGACTAGTCGCCTACGAGCAGTACTTC
size: .; D: .; J: TRBJ2-1; V: TRBV7-9; CDR3: CASSLALINEQFF; DNA: TGTGCCAGCAGCTTAGCCCTTATAAATGAGCAGTTCTTC
size: .; D: .; J: TRBJ2-3; V: TRBV7-2; CDR3: CASSPGILDTDTQYF; DNA: TGTGCCAGCAGCCCGGGGATCCTGGACACAGATACGCAGTATTTT
size: .; D: TRBD2; J: TRBJ2-1; V: TRBV10-3; CDR3: CAISRRGGVSNEQFF; DNA: TGTGCCATCAGTCGGCGGGGGGGCGTTTCGAATGAGCAGTTCTTC
size: .; D: TRBD1; J: TRBJ1-2; V: TRBV29-1; CDR3: CSVPIQGAGGYTF; DNA: TGCAGCGTCCCAATTCAGGGGGCGGGAGGCTACACCTTC
size: .; D: .; J: TRBJ2-3; V: TRBV19; CDR3: CASGGSGTDTQYF; DNA: TGTGCCAGTGGGGGGTCTGGCACAGATACGCAGTATTTT
size: .; D: .; J: TRBJ1-6; V: TRBV18; CDR3: CASSPETGQGRSPLHF; DNA: TGTGCCAGCTCTCCCGAGACAGGCCAGGGTCGCTCACCCCTCCACTTT
size: .; D: TRBD1; J: TRBJ2-2; V: TRBV7-9; CDR3: CASSPPGQGMDGELFF; DNA: TGTGCCAGCAGCCCGCCGGGACAGGGTATGGACGGGGAGCTGTTTTTT
size: .; D: .; J: TRBJ2-5; V: TRBV9; CDR3: CASSYPGRGETQYF; DNA: TGTGCCAGCAGTTACCCCGGCAGGGGTGAGACCCAGTACTTC
size: .; D: TRBD1; J: TRBJ1-2; V: TRBV24-1; CDR3: CATSETDRGYGYTF; DNA: TGTGCCACCAGTGAAACGGACAGGGGCTATGGCTACACCTTC
size: .; D: .; J: TRBJ1-2; V: TRBV6-5; CDR3: CASSLTRVGGYTF; DNA: TGTGCCAGCAGTCTCACCCGGGTAGGCGGCTACACCTTC
size: .; D: .; J: TRBJ2-2; V: TRBV24-1; CDR3: CATSDPRGNTGELFF; DNA: TGTGCCACCAGTGATCCTAGGGGAAACACCGGGGAGCTGTTTTTT
size: .; D: .; J: TRBJ1-1; V: TRBV6-5; CDR3: CASSYRRGNTEAFF; DNA: TGTGCCAGCAGTTACCGCAGGGGCAACACTGAAGCTTTCTTT
size: .; D: TRBD1; J: TRBJ2-5; V: TRBV10-1; CDR3: CASSSPGQGKETQYF; DNA: TGCGCCAGCAGTTCCCCGGGACAGGGAAAAGAGACCCAGTACTTC
size: .; D: .; J: TRBJ1-2; V: TRBV5-8; CDR3: CASSLLGERYGYTF; DNA: TGTGCCAGCAGCTTACTCGGGGAACGGTATGGCTACACCTTC
size: .; D: TRBD1; J: TRBJ1-2; V: TRBV23-1; CDR3: CARRQGNYGYTF; DNA: TGCGCCAGGAGACAGGGGAACTATGGCTACACCTTC
size: once; D: TRBD1; J: TRBJ2-1; V: TRBV12-3/TRBV12-4; CDR3: CASSPDRNGEQFF; DNA: TGTGCCAGCAGTCCGGACAGGAATGGCGAGCAGTTCTTC
size: .; D: .; J: TRBJ2-2; V: TRBV11-3; CDR3: CASSLGGNTGELFF; DNA: TGTGCCAGCAGCTTAGGAGGGAACACCGGGGAGCTGTTTTTT
size: .; D: TRBD1; J: TRBJ1-1; V: TRBV10-1; CDR3: CASSRTGADTEAFF; DNA: TGCGCCAGCAGTAGGACAGGTGCCGACACTGAAGCTTTCTTT
size: .; D: .; J: TRBJ1-4; V: TRBV3-1/TRBV3-2; CDR3: CASSQGLEKLFF; DNA: TGTGCCAGCAGCCAAGGTCTGGAAAAACTGTTTTTT
size: .; D: .; J: TRBJ2-2; V: TRBV7-6; CDR3: CASRVGRGNTGELFF; DNA: TGTGCCAGTCGCGTGGGGCGAGGGAACACCGGGGAGCTGTTTTTT
size: .; D: .; J: TRBJ2-3; V: TRBV10-3; CDR3: CAISERGTTDTQYF; DNA: TGTGCCATCAGTGAAAGGGGGACCACAGATACGCAGTATTTT
size: once; D: .; J: TRBJ1-2; V: TRBV5-6; CDR3: CASSSRRLNYGYTF; DNA: TGTGCCAGCAGCTCCCGGCGGCTGAACTATGGCTACACCTTC
size: .; D: TRBD1; J: TRBJ1-3; V: TRBV19; CDR3: CASTDRASGNTIYF; DNA: TGTGCCAGTACCGACAGGGCCTCTGGAAACACCATATATTTT
size: .; D: .; J: TRBJ1-1; V: TRBV10-3; CDR3: CAISVTGNTEAFF; DNA: TGTGCCATCAGTGTTACAGGAAACACTGAAGCTTTCTTT
size: .; D: .; J: TRBJ1-4; V: TRBV25-1; CDR3: CASSLGGNEKLFF; DNA: TGTGCCAGCAGTTTGGGAGGAAATGAAAAACTGTTTTTT